These 30 T cell receptor beta chains share one sample of origin, sequenced in a study of blood T cell repertoires in COVID-19. Here immunoSEQ multiplex PCR was the method, and the copy in TCRdb shows in-frame clones only, minus some. The table shows roughly 42,000 clones, with roughly nine tenths occurring only once. Sequenced input: peripheral blood. The receptors were gathered from a young man with active or convalescent COVID-19.

The rearrangement uses TRBV6-5 and TRBJ2-3; D gene uncertain. The CDR3 is 13 amino acids. The V end lost 8 bases, the J end lost 0 bases, and 9 bases lay between the germline ends. The germline CDR1 and CDR2 sequences are MNHEY and SVGAGI. CDR3 amino acids: CASRLRSTDTQYF. The CDR3 DNA follows: TGTGCCAGCCGCCTTCGGAGCACAGATACGCAGTATTTT.

V gene TRBV18 combines with J gene TRBJ2-5; D gene unclear. The CDR3 has 13 residues. The germline V gene has CDR1 KGHSH and CDR2 LQKENI. V lost 3 bases to trimming and J lost 1 base, with 6 bases between them. The CDR3 protein is CASSPGVQETQYF. In DNA form, the CDR3 reads TGTGCCAGCTCACCGGGCGTCCAAGAGACCCAGTACTTC.

This sequence joins TRBV2 and TRBJ2-1; a possible D gene is TRBD1 (6 bases). The ends were cut back, 5 bases at V and 8 bases at J, with 16 bases in the middle. The CDR3 extends over 14 amino acids. Germline-derived CDR1 and CDR2 are SNHLY and FYNNEI. The CDR3 spells CASSKRQQGHEQFF. For the CDR3, the DNA is TGTGCCAGCAGTAAGCGTCAACAGGGACATGAGCAGTTCTTC.

The chain couples TRBV14 to TRBJ2-3; TRBD2 matches at 10 bases. The V gene's germline CDR1 is SGHDN and CDR2 FVKESK. The CDR3 contains 18 residues. The V gene end was trimmed by 0 bases and the J gene end by 3 bases; junction bases not matched to a gene: 9. CDR3 loop: CASSQDPPSGSMTDTQYF. The CDR3 region has the DNA TGTGCCAGCAGCCAAGATCCACCTAGCGGGAGTATGACAGATACGCAGTATTTT.

The V gene is TRBV5-6, the J gene TRBJ1-5, with TRBD1 as a possible D gene (5 bases). The CDR3 sequence is 14 residues long. V lost 3 bases, J lost 2 bases, and 9 bases lay in between. Per the germline V gene, CDR1 is SGHDT and CDR2 is YYEEEE. CDR3 bases: TGTGCCAGCAGCTCGGGACTTGGCAATCAGCCCCAGCATTTT. It specifies CASSSGLGNQPQHF.

In this sample, this clone turned up once. The V gene is TRBV6-1, the J gene TRBJ2-4; a possible D gene is TRBD1 (6 bases). Looked up from germline, CDR1 is MNHNS and CDR2 is SASEGT. The CDR3 contains 18 residues. V lost 1 base, J lost 7 bases, and 23 bases lay in between. The CDR3 bases are TGTGCCAGCAGTGAAGGGGGCGAGGTTGGTCCGAGGGGGAACATTCAGTACTTC. Its translation: CASSEGGEVGPRGNIQYF.

The chain's CDR3 is CASSSTAGGENTQYF. The DNA for the CDR3 is TGTGCCAGCAGCTCTACTGCCGGAGGCGAAAATACGCAGTATTTT. J is TRBJ2-3 and V is TRBV7-9; TRBD2 is a possible D gene (5 bases). Trimming removed 4 bases from V and 7 bases from J, with 18 bases in between. Germline V gene lookup returns CDR1 SEHNR and CDR2 FQNEAQ (reference sequence). The CDR3 is made up of 15 amino acids.

The V call is TRBV21-1, the J call TRBJ1-1. TRBV21-1 is marked as a pseudogene. CDR3 length: 14 residues. The CDR3 protein is CASSKVAGNAEAFF. CDR3 bases: TGTGCCAGCAGCAAAGTGGCGGGGAATGCTGAAGCTTTCTTT.

This clone occurred once. The chain employs TRBV18 and TRBJ2-7, with TRBD2 identical over 13 bases. Trimming at V came to 6 bases and at J to 11 bases, leaving 10 bases not matched to a gene. The CDR3 is made up of 14 amino acids. The germline CDR1 and CDR2 sequences are KGHSH and LQKENI. This chain's CDR3 is CASSTGTSGTVEYV. The CDR3 bases are TGTGCCAGCTCTACCGGGACTAGCGGGACGGTGGAGTACGTC.

This chain uses TRBV19 with TRBJ1-2; 7 bases are shared with TRBD1. Per the germline V gene, CDR1 is LNHDA and CDR2 is SQIVND (reference sequence). Trimming at V came to 9 bases and at J to 2 bases, leaving 3 bases not matched to a gene. CDR3 length: 12 amino acids. The DNA of the CDR3 is TGTGCCAGCCAGACAGGGAACTATGGCTACACCTTC. Protein sequence: CASQTGNYGYTF.

The chain has TRBV4-2 and TRBJ2-3; TRBD2 might be the D (5 bases). Trimming stripped 0 bases from V and 1 base from J, with 14 bases between. The CDR3 contains 17 residues. Per germline, CDR1 LGHNA and CDR2 YNFKEQ. The CDR3 DNA reads TGTGCCAGCAGCCAAGATCCTTGGACTGGAGGCACAGATACGCAGTATTTT. Its protein product is CASSQDPWTGGTDTQYF.

V and J are TRBV21-1 and TRBJ2-7; the DNA was not compared with TRBD1, the D call given in the table. TRBV21-1 is described as a pseudogene. The CDR3 has 16 amino acids. This chain's CDR3 is CASSLGRNGETYEQYV. In nucleotides, the CDR3 is TGTGCCAGCAGCCTGGGCAGGAACGGTGAGACCTACGAGCAGTACGTC.

V gene TRBV5-1 combines with J gene TRBJ1-6, with 9 bases that match TRBD1. The CDR3 contains 14 residues. With V trimmed by 3 bases and J by 7 bases, 2 bases remained unmatched. The germline gives CDR1 SGHRS, CDR2 YFSETQ. This CDR3 is CASSSGTGNSPLHF. As DNA, the CDR3 is TGCGCCAGCAGCTCCGGGACAGGGAATTCACCCCTCCACTTT. Combining the CDR3 with reference TRBV5-1 and TRBJ1-6 gives the whole variable domain KAGVTQTPRYLIKTRGQQVTLSCSPISGHRSVSWYQQTPGQGLQFLFEYFSETQRNKGNFPGRFSGRQFSNSRSEMNVSTLELGDSALYLCASSSGTGNSPLHFGNGTRLTVT.

This chain joins TRBV5-1 and TRBJ1-1; D is unclear. V lost 1 base and J 5 bases, leaving 12 bases between the germline ends. Germline V gene lookup returns CDR1 SGHRS and CDR2 YFSETQ. The CDR3 spans 14 residues. CDR3 nucleotide sequence: TGCGCCAGCAGCTTGTATGCAGGTCGGACTGAAGCTTTCTTT. Translating it yields CASSLYAGRTEAFF.

The J gene is TRBJ1-1, the V gene TRBV4-1, with TRBD1 identical over 9 bases. CDR1 is MGHRA, CDR2 YSYEKL, per germline. The ends lost 3 bases at V and 6 bases at J; junction bases unmatched: 2. This CDR3 region has 13 residues. CDR3 sequence reads: CASSHRTGAEAFF. CDR3 coding DNA: TGCGCCAGCAGCCACCGGACAGGGGCTGAAGCTTTCTTT.

The chain recombines TRBV19 with TRBJ1-1, with D perhaps TRBD1 (5 bases). The CDR3 has 14 residues. Looked up from germline, CDR1 is LNHDA and CDR2 is SQIVND (reference sequence). V shed 2 bases and J shed 4 bases, with 11 bases lying between them. The CDR3 DNA follows: TGTGCCAGTAGTATACAGGGTTGGAGCACTGAAGCTTTCTTT. Its translation: CASSIQGWSTEAFF.

This chain links TRBV6-2 or TRBV6-3 with TRBJ2-1; 9 bases are a match to TRBD2. Germline CDR1 and CDR2: MNHEY and SVGEGT. V lost 0 bases, J lost 4 bases, and 13 bases stayed unmatched. This CDR3 has 19 residues. Written as DNA, the CDR3 is TGTGCCAGCAGTTACTCATCTAGCGGGACGGCGGGGCGTTACAATGAGCAGTTCTTC. Protein: CASSYSSSGTAGRYNEQFF.

With respect to this clone: Within the sample, other DNA sequences also encode this same CDR3. The chain uses TRBV9 and TRBJ1-5; 9 bases line up with TRBD1. The V gene's germline CDR1 is SGDLS and CDR2 YYNGEE. V trimming: 3 bases; J trimming: 3 bases; junction bases outside the gene matches: 4. This CDR3 contains 15 residues. The chain's CDR3 is CASSAGQGYNQPQHF. CDR3 in DNA: TGTGCCAGCAGCGCCGGACAGGGGTACAATCAGCCCCAGCATTTT. The full variable domain, with the rest looked up from reference TRBV9 and TRBJ1-5, is DSGVTQTPKHLITATGQRVTLRCSPRSGDLSVYWYQQSLDQGLQFLIQYYNGEERAKGNILERFSAQQFPDLHSELNLSSLELGDSALYFCASSAGQGYNQPQHFGDGTRLSIL.

The chain recombines TRBV3-1 (or the pseudogene TRBV3-2) with TRBJ2-5; 10 bases align to TRBD2. Trimming took 2 bases from V and 0 from J; bases not matched to a gene: 6. CDR3 size: 17 residues. CDR1 and CDR2 from the germline V gene are LGHDT and YNNKEL (reference sequence). The CDR3 DNA reads as TGTGCCAGCAGCCAATGGGGCCTAGCGGGGGACCAAGAGACCCAGTACTTC. Residues: CASSQWGLAGDQETQYF.

The V call is TRBV30, the J call TRBJ1-1; D may be TRBD1 (6 bases). The CDR3 has 20 residues. Trimming stripped 0 bases from V and 3 bases from J, with 29 bases between. Germline V gene lookup returns CDR1 GTSNPN and CDR2 SVGIG (reference sequence). CDR3 sequence (DNA): TGTGCCTGGAGTGTACGGTCCGGCCATCCCGACAGGAGGAGTTACACTGAAGCTTTCTTT. This gives the protein CAWSVRSGHPDRRSYTEAFF.

The V gene is TRBV5-4, the J gene TRBJ2-7; the match to TRBD1 covers 8 bases. The CDR3 runs to 15 residues. Losses at the gene ends were 0 bases for V and 1 base for J; bases not matched to a gene: 3. Per the germline V gene, CDR1 is SGHNT and CDR2 is YYREEE (reference sequence). CDR3 amino acids: CASSLVDRVSYEQYF. The CDR3 region has the DNA TGTGCCAGCAGCTTGGTGGACAGGGTTTCCTACGAGCAGTACTTC.

CDR3 nucleotide sequence: TGTGCCAGCAGCCCCCGGTCGGGGGTATTCCGAGAGACCCAGTACTTC. Its translation: CASSPRSGVFRETQYF. V is TRBV7-9 and J is TRBJ2-5; D is perhaps TRBD2 (6 bases). The germline CDR1 and CDR2 sequences are SEHNR and FQNEAQ (reference sequence). V gave up 5 bases and J gave up 4 bases, with 20 bases separating them. The CDR3 runs 16 residues.

The chain has TRBV6-4 and TRBJ1-2; tentatively, D is TRBD1 (6 bases). In germline, CDR1 is MRHNA, CDR2 SNTAGT. The CDR3 runs to 14 residues. Trimming pared 8 bases from V and 5 bases from J, leaving 18 bases between. The CDR3, as DNA: TGTGCCAGCGCGGGCCCAGGGGTAGGATATGGCTACACCTTC. Amino acids: CASAGPGVGYGYTF.

The chain joins TRBV7-9 to TRBJ1-1; 7 nucleotides line up with TRBD1. The CDR3 loop spans 15 amino acids. The germline V gene has CDR1 SEHNR and CDR2 FQNEAQ (reference sequence). The V segment lost 0 bases and the J segment 6 bases; nucleotides outside the gene matches: 7. CDR3 coding DNA: TGTGCCAGCAGCTTAGCGACGACAGGGATGGCTGAAGCTTTCTTT. Encoded protein: CASSLATTGMAEAFF.

In this sample, this clone turned up once. The rearrangement links TRBV5-1 to TRBJ2-2, with unresolved D. The CDR3 is 15 residues long. Trimming left V 1 base short and J 3 bases short, with 10 bases between. Germline values: CDR1 SGHRS, CDR2 YFSETQ. CDR3 sequence (DNA): TGCGCCAGCAGCTTGAGAGTGGCGGACACCGGGGAGCTGTTTTTT. It codes for CASSLRVADTGELFF.

J is TRBJ1-1 and V is TRBV10-3, with 9 bases lining up with TRBD1. CDR3 length: 13 amino acids. The trim removed 10 bases at V and 4 bases at J, leaving 7 bases unmatched. CDR1 and CDR2 from the germline V gene are ENHRY and SYGVKD. CDR3 in amino acids: CASLPDRGTEAFF. The CDR3 DNA sequence: TGTGCCAGCCTCCCGGACAGGGGCACTGAAGCTTTCTTT.

The J gene is TRBJ2-3, the V gene TRBV5-4; possible D gene TRBD2, 5 bases. Germline CDR1 reads SGHNT; CDR2 reads YYREEE (reference sequence). V gave up 0 bases and J gave up 3 bases, with 5 bases separating them. This CDR3 comprises 13 residues. The CDR3 here is CASSLAGTDTQYF. The CDR3 DNA follows: TGTGCCAGCAGCTTGGCGGGAACAGATACGCAGTATTTT.

V usage is TRBV14 and J usage is TRBJ2-2; TRBD1 might be the D (5 bases). The germline V and J ends were trimmed by 0 bases and 6 bases, with 23 bases remaining between them. There are 19 residues in the CDR3. The germline gives CDR1 SGHDN, CDR2 FVKESK. CDR3 loop: CASSQDIGVYQIEAGELFF. CDR3 bases: TGTGCCAGCAGCCAAGATATAGGGGTTTACCAGATAGAGGCCGGGGAGCTGTTTTTT. The variable domain in full, with the rest retrieved from reference TRBV14 and TRBJ2-2, is EAGVTQFPSHSVIEKGQTVTLRCDPISGHDNLYWYRRVMGKEIKFLLHFVKESKQDESGMPNNRFLAERTGGTYSTLKVQPAELEDSGVYFCASSQDIGVYQIEAGELFFGEGSRLTVL.

The V gene is TRBV5-1, the J gene TRBJ1-2, with TRBD1 matching 10 bases. The CDR3 has 17 residues. Per germline, CDR1 SGHRS and CDR2 YFSETQ. J gave up 3 bases and V 3 bases, and 11 bases lay outside the gene matches. CDR3 sequence (DNA): TGCGCCAGCAGCTCCCGGGACAGGGGAGGATGGGACTATGGCTACACCTTC. It encodes CASSSRDRGGWDYGYTF.

This clone has just one count. V and J are TRBV7-2 and TRBJ2-1, with D possibly matching TRBD2 (6 bases). The germline V gene has CDR1 SGHTA and CDR2 FQGNSA. Trimming removed 0 bases at V and 9 bases at J, with 12 bases between. The CDR3 consists of 14 residues. DNA for the CDR3: TGTGCCAGCAGCTTAGCGGGGCTAGCGCCTGAGCAGTTCTTC. This codes for CASSLAGLAPEQFF.